Listed below are T cell receptor beta chains from one sample, sequenced in a study of shared clonotypes between healthy human individuals. Data came from immunoSEQ multiplex PCR; TCRdb stores just in-frame clones and leaves some out. The table has about 2.2 million clones, around 93% seen once. The sequencing input was naive CD8+ T cells from PBMCs. These receptors came from a man younger than 35 in good health. Some clones in this sample may be carry-over from other donors' samples. Each CDR3 is given with its conserved first and last residue. D genes are given only for firm matches. A clone size is listed for some rows: how often the clone was seen (once, few, many), or a class if it is expanded.

cdr3_aa cdr3_nt clone_size d_call j_call v_call
CASSIQTYEQYF TGTGCCAGCAGCATTCAGACCTACGAGCAGTACTTC . . TRBJ2-7 TRBV7-9
CASSQLQVGLAALTYEQYF TGCGCCAGCAGCCAACTTCAGGTTGGGCTAGCGGCTCTAACCTACGAGCAGTACTTC . TRBD2 TRBJ2-7 TRBV4-1
CASSRDRDSGNTIYF TGCGCCAGCAGCCGAGACAGGGACTCTGGAAACACCATATATTTT once TRBD1 TRBJ1-3 TRBV4-3
CASSSPGLPMEQFF TGTGCCAGCAGCTCACCGGGACTACCCATGGAGCAGTTCTTC once TRBD2 TRBJ2-1 TRBV7-9
CASSLASGRDEQYF TGTGCCAGCAGTTTAGCTAGCGGGAGAGACGAGCAGTACTTC . TRBD2 TRBJ2-7 TRBV28
CASSQDSGTGGNEQFF TGCGCCAGCAGCCAAGATTCCGGGACAGGGGGCAATGAGCAGTTCTTC . TRBD1 TRBJ2-1 TRBV4-1
CATSGLDRRAGEQFF TGTGCCACCAGCGGCCTGGACAGGCGGGCTGGTGAGCAGTTCTTC . TRBD1 TRBJ2-1 TRBV15
CASSFSRDSHFNEKLFF TGCGCCAGCAGCTTCTCACGGGACAGCCACTTTAACGAAAAACTGTTTTTT . TRBD1 TRBJ1-4 TRBV5-1
CASSSGGSNLGYTF TGTGCCAGCAGTTCAGGGGGCTCGAATCTTGGCTACACCTTC . TRBD1 TRBJ1-2 TRBV7-9
CASSPSDNYEQYF TGTGCCAGCAGCCCGTCGGACAACTACGAGCAGTACTTC . . TRBJ2-7 TRBV9
CSIVALTGLEQYF TGTTCCATAGTTGCGCTCACGGGGCTCGAGCAGTACTTC . . TRBJ2-7 TRBV30
CASSKTGISNQPQHF TGTGCCAGCAGCAAGACAGGGATCAGCAATCAGCCCCAGCATTTT . TRBD1 TRBJ1-5 TRBV5-6
CASSPGGYEQYF TGTGCCAGCAGCCCCGGTGGGTACGAGCAGTACTTC few . TRBJ2-7 TRBV6-5